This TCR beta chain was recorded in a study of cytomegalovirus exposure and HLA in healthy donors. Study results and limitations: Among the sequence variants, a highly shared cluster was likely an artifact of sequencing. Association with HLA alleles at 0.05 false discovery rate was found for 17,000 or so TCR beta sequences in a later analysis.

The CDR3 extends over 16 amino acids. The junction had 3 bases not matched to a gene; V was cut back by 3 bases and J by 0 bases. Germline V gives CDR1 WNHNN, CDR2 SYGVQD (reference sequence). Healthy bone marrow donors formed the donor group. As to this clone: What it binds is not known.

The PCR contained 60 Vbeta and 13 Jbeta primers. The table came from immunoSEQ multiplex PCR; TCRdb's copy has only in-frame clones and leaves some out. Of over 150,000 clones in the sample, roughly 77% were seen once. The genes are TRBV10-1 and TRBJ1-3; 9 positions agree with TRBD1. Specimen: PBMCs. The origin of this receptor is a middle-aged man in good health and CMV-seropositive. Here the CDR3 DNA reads TGCGCCAGCAGTGATGGGACAGGGACCTCTGGAAACACCATATATTTT. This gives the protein CASSDGTGTSGNTIYF.